What follows are 29 T cell receptor beta chains derived from one specimen sequenced in a study of CD8 T cells in Susac syndrome. RNA amounts of roughly 0.5 to 1 ug underwent reverse transcription with random hexamers. TCRdb reprocessed the immunoSEQ multiplex PCR reads with MiXCR, giving one entry per CDR3 protein. The table records 150,000 to 200,000 distinct CDR3 sequences, approximately 93% of them present only once. Sample: CD4+ T cells from PBMCs. All receptors come from a human donor with multiple sclerosis.

V usage is TRBV3-1 and J usage is TRBJ2-1; 8 positions agree with TRBD2. Germline V gene sequence: CDR1 LGHDT, CDR2 YNNKEL (reference sequence). V lost 4 bases, J lost 7 bases, and 18 bases stayed unmatched. The CDR3 runs to 18 residues. This CDR3 is CASSPRLSAGARGNEQFF. The DNA for the CDR3 is TGTGCCAGCAGCCCCCGACTCTCAGCGGGAGCACGGGGGAATGAGCAGTTCTTC.

The rearrangement joins TRBV4-3 to TRBJ2-1, with TRBD2 matching 7 bases. In germline, CDR1 is LGHNA, CDR2 YSLEER. This CDR3 comprises 16 residues. The J segment lost 4 bases and the V segment lost 0 bases, leaving 6 bases of the junction unmatched. The CDR3 loop is CASSQDQLAPYNEQFF. The CDR3 coding sequence is TGCGCCAGCAGCCAAGATCAACTAGCGCCTTACAATGAGCAGTTCTTC.

The genes are TRBV2 and TRBJ2-1; D not certain. V lost 3 bases and J lost 9, with 6 bases in between. Per germline, CDR1 SNHLY and CDR2 FYNNEI. This CDR3 is 11 amino acids long. The CDR3 here is CASSDEVEQFF. CDR3 coding DNA: TGTGCCAGCAGTGATGAGGTTGAGCAGTTCTTC.

This chain links TRBV25-1 with TRBJ2-1; 7 positions agree with TRBD2. CDR3 length: 18 residues. V shed 2 bases and J 6 bases; nucleotides not matched to a gene: 16. Germline loops: CDR1 MGHDK, CDR2 SYGVNS. In DNA, the CDR3 is TGTGCCAGCAGTGAAAATGTCCGGGAGGAGGGATGGGTCAATGAGCAGTTCTTC. This translates into CASSENVREEGWVNEQFF.

V is TRBV4-2 and J is TRBJ1-2; maybe TRBD1 (6 bases). V lost 4 bases and J lost 0, with 12 bases in between. Germline assignment: CDR1 LGHNA and CDR2 YNFKEQ. This CDR3 has 15 residues. The CDR3 sequence is CASSPSDSSNYGYTF. CDR3 DNA sequence: TGTGCCAGCAGCCCTTCGGACAGTTCTAACTATGGCTACACCTTC.

The CDR3 loop is CASSEQQGTDTQYF. The CDR3 DNA reads as TGTGCCAGCAGTGAACAGCAGGGCACAGATACGCAGTATTTT. The rearrangement joins TRBV25-1 to TRBJ2-3; D ambiguous. The CDR3 loop spans 14 amino acids. Trimming pared 2 bases from V and 1 base from J, leaving 7 bases between. Germline V gives CDR1 MGHDK, CDR2 SYGVNS.

The chain has TRBV20-1 and TRBJ2-7, with 11 bases fitting TRBD2. The germline V gene encodes CDR1 DFQATT and CDR2 SNEGSKA (reference sequence). The CDR3 loop spans 13 amino acids. V shed 6 bases, J shed 3 bases, and the junction held 4 bases outside the gene matches. DNA for the CDR3: TGCAGTGCGCCACTAGCGGGGGACTACGAGCAGTACTTC. Protein sequence: CSAPLAGDYEQYF.

This rearrangement joins TRBV24-1 to TRBJ2-1, with 11 positions matching TRBD2. The CDR3 sequence is 17 residues long. CDR1 is KGHDR and CDR2 is SFDVKD in the germline V gene. The J segment lost 8 bases and the V segment lost 2 bases, leaving 10 bases of the junction unmatched. CDR3 sequence reads: CATSDSGASGRIYEQFF. The CDR3 DNA sequence: TGTGCCACCAGTGATTCGGGGGCTAGCGGGAGGATCTATGAGCAGTTCTTC.

Note on this clonotype: The junction does not match germline at one end; this may be a read error. This chain connects TRBV6-5 to TRBJ2-3, with D perhaps matching TRBD2 (7 bases). Germline V gene data show CDR1 as MNHEY and CDR2 as SVGAGI. The CDR3 has 14 amino acids. As DNA, the CDR3 is TGTGCCAGCAGTGGGAGACGGGGGGCAGGCTTCGAGTCCTTT. It codes for CASSGRRGAGFESF.

This clonotype came up once. In DNA, the CDR3 is TGTGCCAGCAGTCCCCTTGGCTACAATGAGCAGTTCTTC. Encoded protein: CASSPLGYNEQFF. The rearrangement links TRBV2 to TRBJ2-1; the D is unclear. Trimming shortened V by 5 bases and J by 3 bases, and 8 bases separated the two germline ends. This CDR3 region has 13 residues. Germline loops: CDR1 SNHLY, CDR2 FYNNEI. Full variable domain (remainder filled in from reference TRBV2 and TRBJ2-1): EPEVTQTPSHQVTQMGQEVILRCVPISNHLYFYWYRQILGQKVEFLVSFYNNEISEKSEIFDDQFSVERPDGSNFTLKIRSTKLEDSAMYFCASSPLGYNEQFFGPGTRLTVL.

The chain recombines TRBV29-1 with TRBJ2-7, with 11 bases aligning to TRBD2. The trim removed 4 bases at V and 1 base at J, leaving 12 bases unmatched. The CDR3 extends over 17 amino acids. Germline CDR1 SQVTM, CDR2 ANQGSEA. The CDR3 region is CSVVWLAGGLGSYEQYF. DNA of the CDR3: TGCAGCGTTGTTTGGCTAGCGGGAGGCTTGGGATCCTACGAGCAGTACTTC.

This chain connects TRBV30 to TRBJ2-1; possibly TRBD2 for D (5 bases). Germline V CDR1 and CDR2: GTSNPN, SVGIG (reference sequence). The CDR3 has 17 amino acids. V was trimmed by 3 bases and J by 4 bases, leaving 22 bases between them. The CDR3 coding sequence is TGTGCCTGGAGGGCCCCTGGACTTTCTGACCAATACAATGAGCAGTTCTTC. Translated, it gives CAWRAPGLSDQYNEQFF.

The chain employs TRBV19 and TRBJ2-7; D is tentatively TRBD1 or TRBD2 (5 bases each). This CDR3 comprises 15 residues. The germline V gene has CDR1 LNHDA and CDR2 SQIVND (reference sequence). The V gene lost 7 bases and the J gene lost 2 bases, with 18 bases spanning the gap. Written as DNA, the CDR3 is TGTGCCAGTAATTTAGGGACCACGGGGCCCTACGAGCAGTACTTC. This sequence encodes CASNLGTTGPYEQYF.

The chain couples TRBV15 to TRBJ1-3; D gene ambiguous. The CDR3 loop spans 15 amino acids. The germline CDR1 and CDR2 sequences are LNHNV and YYDKDF (reference sequence). The V gene lost 1 base and the J gene lost 0 bases, with 7 bases spanning the gap. The DNA for the CDR3 is TGTGCCACCAGCAGAGCGCGTAGCTCTGGAAACACCATATATTTT. Amino acids: CATSRARSSGNTIYF.

The chain recombines TRBV28 with TRBJ1-3, with TRBD1 matching 11 bases. With V trimmed by 5 bases and J by 2 bases, 5 bases remained unmatched. The CDR3 extends over 16 amino acids. Germline assignment: CDR1 MDHEN and CDR2 SYDVKM. CDR3 residues: CASSRLGQGAGNTIYF. The CDR3 DNA sequence: TGTGCCAGCAGTAGATTGGGACAGGGGGCTGGAAACACCATATATTTT. The full variable domain, in which reference TRBV28 and TRBJ1-3 provide the parts outside the CDR3, is DVKVTQSSRYLVKRTGEKVFLECVQDMDHENMFWYRQDPGLGLRLIYFSYDVKMKEKGDIPEGYSVSREKKERFSLILESASTNQTSMYLCASSRLGQGAGNTIYFGEGSWLTVV.

V and J are TRBV6-1 and TRBJ2-7, with 9 bases that match TRBD2. Germline V lookup: CDR1 MNHNS, CDR2 SASEGT. With V trimmed by 4 bases and J by 4 bases, 8 bases remained unmatched. The CDR3 has 15 amino acids. The CDR3 reads CASSGGGTSRYEQYF. CDR3 nucleotide sequence: TGTGCCAGCAGTGGAGGGGGGACTAGCCGATACGAGCAGTACTTC.

This chain connects TRBV24-1 to TRBJ2-3; possibly TRBD2 for D (5 bases). This CDR3 is built from 12 residues. Trimming shortened V by 4 bases and J by 5 bases, and 6 bases separated the two germline ends. Germline CDR1 is KGHDR and CDR2 is SFDVKD. The CDR3 DNA follows: TGTGCCACCAGTGACCGGGGAGATACGCAGTATTTT. As protein: CATSDRGDTQYF.

This sequence joins TRBV4-1 and TRBJ2-5, with unresolved D. V shed 2 bases and J shed 8 bases, with 6 bases lying between them. CDR1 MGHRA and CDR2 YSYEKL come from the germline V gene. This CDR3 is 11 amino acids long. CDR3 nucleotides: TGCGCCAGCAGCCAACCTGGAACCCAGTACTTC. Translation gives CASSQPGTQYF.

This chain links TRBV7-2 with TRBJ2-2, with 10 bases that match TRBD2. CDR1 and CDR2 from the germline V gene are SGHTA and FQGNSA. V lost 1 base and J lost 4; bases outside the gene matches: 3. This CDR3 comprises 16 residues. CDR3 sequence reads: CASSLVAGGSTGELFF. In nucleotides, the CDR3 is TGTGCCAGCAGCTTAGTAGCGGGAGGTAGCACCGGGGAGCTGTTTTTT.

The V gene is TRBV7-9, the J gene TRBJ1-1; weak D call: TRBD1 (5 bases). The germline V and J ends were trimmed by 3 bases and 0 bases, with 17 bases remaining between them. CDR3 length equals 17 residues. Per germline, CDR1 SEHNR and CDR2 FQNEAQ (reference sequence). The CDR3 loop reads CASSFGTISTMNTEAFF. DNA of the CDR3: TGTGCCAGCAGCTTCGGGACGATATCCACCATGAACACTGAAGCTTTCTTT.

This clonotype was counted between two and nine times. The chain links TRBV9 to TRBJ1-2; D uncertain. The CDR3 length is 14 residues. Trimming took off 0 bases at V and 4 bases at J, with 10 bases between the two ends. Germline values: CDR1 SGDLS, CDR2 YYNGEE. CDR3 residues: CASSVADGIYGYTF. As DNA, the CDR3 is TGTGCCAGCAGCGTAGCAGACGGAATCTATGGCTACACCTTC.

The chain joins TRBV29-1 to TRBJ2-7, with 7 bases aligning to TRBD1. Germline V lookup: CDR1 SQVTM, CDR2 ANQGSEA. The CDR3 length is 15 residues. Trimming removed 5 bases from V and 0 bases from J; junction bases left unmatched: 10. The CDR3 is CSVKGANPSSYEQYF. CDR3 coding DNA: TGCAGCGTTAAGGGGGCGAACCCTTCCTCCTACGAGCAGTACTTC.

The chain carries TRBV27 and TRBJ1-1, with D possibly TRBD1 on 5 matching bases. CDR1 is MNHEY, CDR2 SMNVEV, per germline (reference sequence). This CDR3 is 14 amino acids long. Trimming shortened V by 3 bases and J by 1 base, and 9 bases separated the two germline ends. The CDR3 region is CASSLRDPNTEAFF. The CDR3, as DNA: TGTGCCAGCAGTTTGAGGGACCCGAACACTGAAGCTTTCTTT.

The V and J genes are TRBV6-2 or TRBV6-3 and TRBJ2-1, with a weak D call TRBD2 (6 bases). V was clipped by 7 bases and J by 7 bases, with 20 bases between them. The CDR3 is 15 amino acids. CDR1 is MNHEY, CDR2 SVGEGT, per germline. CDR3 protein: CASNVWGRPGNEQFF. As DNA, the CDR3 is TGTGCCAGCAACGTCTGGGGGAGGCCCGGGAATGAGCAGTTCTTC.

The rearrangement joins TRBV4-3 to TRBJ1-5, with D perhaps matching TRBD1 (6 bases). The CDR3 runs to 16 residues. Trimming stripped 0 bases from V and 6 bases from J, with 15 bases between. The V gene's germline CDR1 is LGHNA and CDR2 YSLEER. The CDR3 DNA sequence: TGCGCCAGCAGCCAAGAGTGGGGGGCAAATGGTCAGCCCCAGCATTTT. Translating gives CASSQEWGANGQPQHF.

This chain connects TRBV20-1 to TRBJ2-5; TRBD1 agrees at 10 bases. Unmatched junction bases numbered 8, after V lost 2 bases and J lost 2 bases. This CDR3 has 16 amino acids. Germline lookup yields CDR1 DFQATT and CDR2 SNEGSKA (reference sequence). For the CDR3, the DNA is TGCAGTGCTAGAATCCGGGACAGGGGAATACAAGAGACCCAGTACTTC. Protein sequence: CSARIRDRGIQETQYF.

V gene TRBV7-2 combines with J gene TRBJ1-2; TRBD1 matches 9 bases. The V and J ends lost 5 bases and 3 bases, in that order; junction bases with no gene match: 7. CDR1 SGHTA and CDR2 FQGNSA come from the germline V gene. The CDR3 has 15 amino acids. CDR3 sequence: CASSPSQGAYYGYTF. CDR3 nucleotides: TGTGCCAGCAGCCCGTCACAGGGGGCCTACTATGGCTACACCTTC.

V usage is TRBV19 and J usage is TRBJ1-1; 8 bases fit TRBD1. Trimming removed 6 bases from V and 4 bases from J; junction bases left unmatched: 10. Germline V gene data show CDR1 as LNHDA and CDR2 as SQIVND (reference sequence). The CDR3 is made up of 15 amino acids. The CDR3 DNA sequence: TGTGCCAGTAGCCAAGACGACAGGGGAAGCACTGAAGCTTTCTTT. Residues: CASSQDDRGSTEAFF.

In nucleotides, the CDR3 is TGTGCCAGCAGCCAGGACATAGGCTATGGCTACACCTTC. It translates to CASSQDIGYGYTF. The chain recombines TRBV7-8 with TRBJ1-2, with D perhaps TRBD1 (5 bases). The germline V gene has CDR1 SGHVS and CDR2 FQNEAQ. There are 13 residues in the CDR3. V lost 5 bases and J 4 bases, leaving 11 bases between the germline ends.